This TCR beta chain derives from a study of breast tumors, draining lymph nodes, adjacent tissues. The study's findings and limits: Tumor TCR diversity was below lymph nodes but above nontumor tissue.

In TCRdb, the multiplex PCR reads were re-called with MiXCR into one record per CDR3 protein. The sample comprises fewer than 300,000 distinct CDR3 sequences, about 32% of which are singletons, and about 1.4% rests with the top ten. The CDR3 spans 12 residues. Germline-derived CDR1 and CDR2 are SGHTS and YDEGEE. The V end was cut by 4 bases, the J end by 6 bases, with 9 bases between. The lymph nodes were axillary draining lymph nodes from breast cancer patients. There are many counts of this clonotype. Its antigen is still unknown. The sequence derives from a female donor with breast cancer. Some clones in this sample may be carry-over from other donors' samples. The sample comprised axillary lymph node tissue. V and J are TRBV5-8 and TRBJ2-3; D not resolved. The CDR3 bases are TGTGCCAGCAGCGTTACTAAGGATACGCAGTATTTT. Its protein is CASSVTKDTQYF.